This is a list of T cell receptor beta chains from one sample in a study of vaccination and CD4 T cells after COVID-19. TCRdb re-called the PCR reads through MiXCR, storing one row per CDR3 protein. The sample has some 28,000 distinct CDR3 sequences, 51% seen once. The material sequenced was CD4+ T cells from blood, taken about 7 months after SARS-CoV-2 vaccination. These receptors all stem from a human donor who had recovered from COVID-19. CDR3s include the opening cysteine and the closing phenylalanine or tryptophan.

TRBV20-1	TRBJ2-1	CSARDSSSREQFF
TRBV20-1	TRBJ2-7	CSVPVGRSSYEQYF
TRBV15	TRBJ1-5	CATSREGQGVFGNQPQHF
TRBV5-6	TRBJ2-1	CASSLLEDSSYNEQFF
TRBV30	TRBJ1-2	CAWSVSNYGYTF
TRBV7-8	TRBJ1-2	CASSADNANYGYTF
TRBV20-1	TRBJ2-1	CSRGLAAYNEQFF
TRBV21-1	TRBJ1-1	CASSKARDTGGGQAFF
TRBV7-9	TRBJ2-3	CASSSPRGRTDTQYF
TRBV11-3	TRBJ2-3	CASRLARDIDTQYF
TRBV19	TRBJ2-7	CASSITGRGTYEQYF
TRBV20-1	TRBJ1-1	CSARRGNINTEAFF
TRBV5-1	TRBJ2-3	CASSLDGTDTQYF
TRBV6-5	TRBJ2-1	CASSFRDSSYNEQFF
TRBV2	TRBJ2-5	CASNGDRGSEETQYF
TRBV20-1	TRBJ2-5	CSASRGRAGETQYF
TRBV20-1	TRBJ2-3	CSARRGSSTDTQYF
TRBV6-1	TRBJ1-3	CASSPRDQGGNTIYF
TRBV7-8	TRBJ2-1	CASSSVPSGVDHLYYNEQFF
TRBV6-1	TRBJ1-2	CASTGDPKYGYTF
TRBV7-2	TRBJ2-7	CASSLDSSVLAVTYEQYF
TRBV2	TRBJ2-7	CASSGLAPYEQYF
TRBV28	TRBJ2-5	CASSITSGPGTQYF
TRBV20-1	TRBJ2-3	CSATHPRAGTDTQYF
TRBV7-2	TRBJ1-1	CASSPLGIDTEAFF
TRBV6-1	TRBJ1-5	CASREGMALHGQPQHF
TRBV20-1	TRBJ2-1	CSADSGTGNEQFF
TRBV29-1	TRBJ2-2	CSVGRDRTGELFF
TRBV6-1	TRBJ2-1	CASKFDFAGGRGGYNEQFF
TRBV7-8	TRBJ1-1	CASSLGVGAEAFF
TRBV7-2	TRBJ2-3	CASTLAAMGTDTQYF
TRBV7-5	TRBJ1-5	CISVSEARGPGSNQPQHF
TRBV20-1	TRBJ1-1	CSAGDRGLNTEAFF
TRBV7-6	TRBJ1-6	CASSVGVYNSPLHF
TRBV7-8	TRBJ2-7	CASSADRGQNEQYF
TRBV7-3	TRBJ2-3	CASSFDNTDTQYF
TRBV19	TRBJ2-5	CASAGTSQETQYF
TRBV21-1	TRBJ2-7	CASSKGYEQYF
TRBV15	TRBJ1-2	CATSTTGQGGGYTF
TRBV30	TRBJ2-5	CAWSAPLGGQETQYF
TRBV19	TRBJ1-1	CASSMDAGDTEAFF
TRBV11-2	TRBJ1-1	CASRVTPNTEAFF
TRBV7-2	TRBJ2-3	CASSSNRGDTQYF
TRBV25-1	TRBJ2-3	CASSGRQGTDTQYF
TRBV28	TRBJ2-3	CASSSDGRSTDTQYF
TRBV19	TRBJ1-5	CASSTRQLSSNQPQHF
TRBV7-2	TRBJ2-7	CASSQLASNSYEQYF
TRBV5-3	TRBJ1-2	CARSSGADGYTF
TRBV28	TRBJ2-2	CASSLEGWTGELFF
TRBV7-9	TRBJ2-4	CASSMPGGAKNIQYF
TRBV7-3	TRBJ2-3	CASSQTGGDTQYF
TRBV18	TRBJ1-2	CASSPSAVNYGYTF
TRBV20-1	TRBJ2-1	CSARQREYEQFF
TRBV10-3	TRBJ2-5	CAISEGETQYF
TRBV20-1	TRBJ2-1	CSAPVAASYNEQFF